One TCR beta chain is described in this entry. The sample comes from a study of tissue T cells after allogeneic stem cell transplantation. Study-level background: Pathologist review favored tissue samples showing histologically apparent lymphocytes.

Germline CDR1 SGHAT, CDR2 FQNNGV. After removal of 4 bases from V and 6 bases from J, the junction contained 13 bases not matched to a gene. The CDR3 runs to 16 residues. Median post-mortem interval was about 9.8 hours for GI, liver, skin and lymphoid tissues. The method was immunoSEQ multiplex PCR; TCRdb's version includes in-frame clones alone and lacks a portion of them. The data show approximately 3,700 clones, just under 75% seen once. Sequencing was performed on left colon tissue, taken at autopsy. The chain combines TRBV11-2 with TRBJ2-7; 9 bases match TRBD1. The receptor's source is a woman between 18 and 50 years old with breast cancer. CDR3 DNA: TGTGCCAGCAGCTCATCAGCAGGGACAGGGCTCGGCGAGCAGTACTTC. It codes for CASSSSAGTGLGEQYF.